The 13 T cell receptor beta chains reported below all come from one sample, sequenced in a study of metastatic and nonmetastatic thyroid tumors. Using MiXCR, TCRdb reanalyzed the PCR reads. The sample records about 90,000 clones, around 9.1% being singletons. Each patient came to thyroid surgery without any prior treatment (of any kind). The sequenced material came from blood. The receptors were sampled from a female donor with papillary thyroid cancer or a benign thyroid nodule (not recorded which). Some clones in this sample may be carry-over from other donors' samples.

This clone was observed a handful of times. The J gene is TRBJ1-4, the V gene TRBV24-1; 11 nucleotides match TRBD1. With V trimmed by 9 bases and J by 6 bases, 5 bases remained unmatched. This CDR3 has 14 amino acids. The V gene's germline CDR1 is KGHDR and CDR2 SFDVKD. CDR3 residues: CATRTGGGYEKLFF. CDR3 sequence (DNA): TGTGCCACCCGGACAGGGGGCGGATATGAAAAACTGTTTTTT.

This clone was seen a few times. CDR3 in DNA: TGTGCCAGCAGTTTAGCAGGGCCCCTTTCCTACGAGCAGTACTTC. It yields the protein CASSLAGPLSYEQYF. The chain combines TRBV28 with TRBJ2-7; tentative D call: TRBD1 (5 bases). From germline, CDR1 is MDHEN and CDR2 SYDVKM. The CDR3 length is 15 residues. The V end lost 2 bases, the J end lost 1 base, and 12 bases lay between the germline ends.

As regards this clone: A much larger clonotype is one base distant, so this may be a read error. The CDR3 here is CASLTGGAGSQPQHF. For the CDR3, the DNA is TGTGCCAGCCTAACAGGGGGAGCGGGCAGTCAGCCCCAGCATTTT. The rearrangement joins TRBV19 to TRBJ1-5; 8 bases fit TRBD1. The V and J ends lost 9 bases and 6 bases, in that order; junction bases with no gene match: 13. CDR1 is LNHDA and CDR2 is SQIVND in the germline V gene (reference sequence). This CDR3 has 15 residues.

This clone was seen repeatedly, ten times or more. The chain couples TRBV9 to TRBJ1-1; D possibly corresponds to TRBD1 (6 bases). The CDR3 length is 14 residues. CDR1 SGDLS and CDR2 YYNGEE come from the germline V gene. The V end was cut by 0 bases, the J end by 5 bases, with 11 bases between. The CDR3 nucleotides are TGTGCCAGCAGCGTAGCCGGGGGCGGGACTGAAGCTTTCTTT. Translating it yields CASSVAGGGTEAFF.

The table lists this clone with a few counts. This may be a read error, as it is one base from a much larger clone. This sample also contains other DNA sequences that code for the same CDR3. This sequence joins TRBV19 and TRBJ1-4; perhaps TRBD1 as D (5 bases). Germline V lookup: CDR1 LNHDA, CDR2 SQIVND (reference sequence). The CDR3 is 12 amino acids. The CDR3 region is CASSNEITGVFF. The CDR3 DNA reads as TGTGCCAGTAGTAACGAGATTACGGGGGTGTTCTTT.

This clone came up many times. The chain carries TRBV9 and TRBJ2-3, with 8 bases lining up with TRBD2. The CDR3 covers 15 residues. V gave up 2 bases and J gave up 2 bases; unmatched junction bases: 4. Germline loops: CDR1 SGDLS, CDR2 YYNGEE. DNA for the CDR3: TGTGCCAGCAGCGTTACTAGCGGTATCACAGATACGCAGTATTTT. Protein sequence: CASSVTSGITDTQYF.

This clone appeared many times. This sample also contains other DNA sequences that code for the same CDR3. This chain joins TRBV20-1 and TRBJ1-1; TRBD1 matches at 9 bases. The CDR3 covers 15 residues. The trim removed 4 bases at V and 0 bases at J, leaving 6 bases unmatched. Germline-derived CDR1 and CDR2 are DFQATT and SNEGSKA (reference sequence). As DNA, the CDR3 is TGCAGTGCTAAACGGACAGGGGCCATGAACACTGAAGCTTTCTTT. The encoded protein is CSAKRTGAMNTEAFF.

In its sample, this clone was seen many times. V usage is TRBV2 and J usage is TRBJ1-1; 7 nucleotides line up with TRBD1. Trimming at V came to 9 bases and at J to 4 bases, leaving 5 bases not matched to a gene. Per the germline V gene, CDR1 is SNHLY and CDR2 is FYNNEI. The length of the CDR3 is 12 residues. The DNA for the CDR3 is TGTGCCAGTGACAGGGCCGCCACTGAAGCTTTCTTT. Translation: CASDRAATEAFF.

This clone was seen at least ten times. The chain employs TRBV30 and TRBJ2-6; no firm D call. The V gene lost 4 bases and the J gene lost 0 bases, with 16 bases spanning the gap. Germline loops: CDR1 GTSNPN, CDR2 SVGIG (reference sequence). The CDR3 length is 17 residues. The CDR3, as DNA: TGTGCCTGGACCGAGGTAGGCGCGAGCTCTGGGGCCAACGTCCTGACTTTC. Residues: CAWTEVGASSGANVLTF.

This clone was picked up many times. The junction and the germline gene differ at one end; a read error may be behind it. The chain recombines TRBV4-1 with TRBJ2-2; possible D gene TRBD2, 6 bases. This CDR3 region has 14 residues. CDR1 is MGHRA, CDR2 YSYEKL, per germline. CDR3 bases: TGCACCAGCAGCCACCCTGGGGGGTCCGGGGAGCTGTTTTTT. As protein: CTSSHPGGSGELFF.

This clone was observed at least ten times. The chain recombines TRBV14 with TRBJ2-5, with TRBD1 matching over 9 bases. The CDR3 contains 16 residues. Trimming cost V 4 bases and J 3 bases; bases outside gene matches: 9. CDR1 SGHDN and CDR2 FVKESK come from the germline V gene. In DNA form, the CDR3 reads TGTGCCAGCAGCCCCCGGACAGGGGTCGGGAAAGAGACCCAGTACTTC. This codes for CASSPRTGVGKETQYF.

This clone was picked up a small number of times. CDR3 sequence (DNA): TGTGCCAGCACTTCCGGGAACTATGGCTACACCTTC. The encoded protein is CASTSGNYGYTF. The rearrangement links TRBV6-2 or TRBV6-3 to TRBJ1-2; D ambiguous. V lost 7 bases and J 2 bases, leaving 8 bases between the germline ends. Per germline, CDR1 MNHEY and CDR2 SVGEGT. The CDR3 totals 12 residues.

This clone was seen a handful of times. A much larger clonotype is one base distant, so this may be a read error. The J gene is TRBJ1-1, the V gene TRBV27; D is unresolved. CDR3 length: 12 amino acids. Germline V gives CDR1 MNHEY, CDR2 SMNVEV (reference sequence). Trimming removed 5 bases from V and 2 bases from J, with 6 bases in between. This CDR3 reads CASSAFNTEAFF. The CDR3 nucleotides are TGTGCCAGCAGTGCCTTTAACACTGAAGCTTTCTTT.